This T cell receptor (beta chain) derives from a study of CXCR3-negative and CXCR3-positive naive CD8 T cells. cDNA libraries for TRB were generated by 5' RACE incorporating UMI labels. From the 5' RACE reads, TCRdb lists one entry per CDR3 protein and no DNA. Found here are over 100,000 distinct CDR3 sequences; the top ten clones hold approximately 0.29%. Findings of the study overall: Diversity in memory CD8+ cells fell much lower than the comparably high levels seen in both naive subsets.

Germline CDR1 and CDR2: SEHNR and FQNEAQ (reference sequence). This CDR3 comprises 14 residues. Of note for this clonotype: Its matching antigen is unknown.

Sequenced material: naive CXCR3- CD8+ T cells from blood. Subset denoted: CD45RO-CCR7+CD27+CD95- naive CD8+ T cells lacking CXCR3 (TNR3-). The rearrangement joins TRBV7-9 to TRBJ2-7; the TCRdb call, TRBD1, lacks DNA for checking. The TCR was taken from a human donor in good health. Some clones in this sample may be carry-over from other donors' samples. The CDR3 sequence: CASSLATGNHEQYF.